This T cell receptor (beta chain) emerged from a study of T cells in tumors after PD-1 blockade. Study-level background: Tumor samples averaged roughly 26,000 templates (range 554-99,264) and 5,000 to 6,500 unique clonotypes. Study conclusions and caveats: Blood contained about 38% of the tumor's TCR clonotypes. Clonal replacement appeared only between pre- and post-treatment samples.

Assay: immunoSEQ multiplex PCR; the TCRdb copy retains only in-frame clones and omits some. This sample carries roughly 15,000 clones, about 67% of them seen once, and the ten largest clones take about 30%. This clone appeared a few times. Its target is unknown. The V and J ends lost 7 bases and 5 bases respectively, with 20 bases between them. CDR1 and CDR2 from the germline V gene are MGHDK and SYGVNS. The length of the CDR3 is 15 residues. The TCR was taken from a human donor with cutaneous squamous cell carcinoma. The V call is TRBV25-1, the J call TRBJ1-1; D may be TRBD1 (5 bases). The input for sequencing was tumor tissue, taken after anti-PD-1 treatment. CDR3 protein: CASTVPGPGSTEAFF. The CDR3 DNA reads TGTGCCAGCACCGTCCCAGGGCCGGGTAGTACTGAAGCTTTCTTT.